This is a list of T cell receptor beta chains from one sample in a study of regulatory T cells in long-lasting Graves disease. A single record per CDR3 protein comes from TCRdb applying MiXCR to the multiplex PCR reads. The data contain about 470,000 distinct CDR3 sequences, around a fifth of them singletons. The source material was peripheral blood mononuclear cells (PBMCs), sampled when the disease was refractory, from a patient treated with antithyroid drugs. The receptor set was obtained from a female donor with Graves disease. CDR3s include the opening cysteine and the closing phenylalanine or tryptophan. Each record gives: CDR3 protein, CDR3 DNA, V gene, D gene, J gene, clone size, CDR3 length. A D gene is named only where the DNA matches it firmly. Clone size, where shown, is once, few, many, or a class for clones that have expanded.

CDR3aa: CASSFGGKQPQHF
CDR3nt: TGTGCCAGCAGCTTTGGGGGGAAACAGCCCCAGCATTTT
v_gene: TRBV7-2
d_gene: -
j_gene: TRBJ1-5
abundance: -
len: 13

CDR3aa: CASSRRDFASYEQYF
CDR3nt: TGTGCCAGCAGCCGCCGGGACTTCGCCTCCTACGAGCAGTACTTC
v_gene: TRBV7-9
d_gene: -
j_gene: TRBJ2-7
abundance: few
len: 15

CDR3aa: CAWSDNRDTEAFF
CDR3nt: TGTGCCTGGAGCGATAACAGGGACACTGAAGCTTTCTTT
v_gene: TRBV30
d_gene: -
j_gene: TRBJ1-1
abundance: many
len: 13

CDR3aa: CATSDLTSNTDTQYF
CDR3nt: TGTGCCACCAGTGATCTGACAAGCAACACAGATACGCAGTATTTT
v_gene: TRBV24-1
d_gene: -
j_gene: TRBJ2-3
abundance: few
len: 15

CDR3aa: CATSDFGRGQETQYF
CDR3nt: TGTGCCACCAGTGATTTTGGCAGGGGCCAAGAGACCCAGTACTTC
v_gene: TRBV24-1
d_gene: -
j_gene: TRBJ2-5
abundance: few
len: 15

CDR3aa: CASSLVETEQYF
CDR3nt: TGTGCCAGCAGCTTAGTAGAAACCGAGCAGTACTTC
v_gene: TRBV7-2
d_gene: -
j_gene: TRBJ2-7
abundance: many
len: 12

CDR3aa: CASSPSDTHTEAFF
CDR3nt: TGTGCCAGCAGCCCGTCCGACACCCACACTGAAGCTTTCTTT
v_gene: TRBV3-1
d_gene: -
j_gene: TRBJ1-1
abundance: many
len: 14

CDR3aa: CSVSTYVRTYEQYF
CDR3nt: TGCAGCGTTTCCACTTACGTCAGGACCTACGAGCAGTACTTC
v_gene: TRBV29-1
d_gene: -
j_gene: TRBJ2-7
abundance: -
len: 14

CDR3aa: CASSSAGAPGQETQYF
CDR3nt: TGCGCCAGCAGCTCGGCGGGGGCTCCCGGCCAAGAGACCCAGTACTTC
v_gene: TRBV5-1
d_gene: -
j_gene: TRBJ2-5
abundance: -
len: 16

CDR3aa: CSASVAARTDTQYF
CDR3nt: TGCAGTGCTAGTGTGGCAGCACGCACAGATACGCAGTATTTT
v_gene: TRBV20-1
d_gene: -
j_gene: TRBJ2-3
abundance: -
len: 14

CDR3aa: CASRPSGGTGELFF
CDR3nt: TGTGCCAGCAGGCCTAGCGGGGGCACCGGGGAGCTGTTTTTT
v_gene: TRBV28
d_gene: TRBD2
j_gene: TRBJ2-2
abundance: -
len: 14

CDR3aa: CASSLTGSGEKLFF
CDR3nt: TGTGCCAGCAGTCTGACAGGGAGCGGTGAAAAACTGTTTTTT
v_gene: TRBV12-3/TRBV12-4
d_gene: TRBD1
j_gene: TRBJ1-4
abundance: many
len: 14

CDR3aa: CASSPSDAGQGPWYEQYF
CDR3nt: TGTGCCAGCAGCCCAAGTGATGCGGGACAGGGCCCTTGGTACGAGCAGTACTTC
v_gene: TRBV28
d_gene: TRBD1
j_gene: TRBJ2-7
abundance: few
len: 18

CDR3aa: CASSRNPGHNPGKAFF
CDR3nt: TGTGCCAGCAGCCGCAACCCGGGACACAATCCCGGGAAAGCTTTCTTT
v_gene: TRBV11-2
d_gene: -
j_gene: TRBJ1-1
abundance: -
len: 16

CDR3aa: CASSLARGTSEAFF
CDR3nt: TGCGCCAGCAGCTTGGCCCGAGGGACGTCTGAAGCTTTCTTT
v_gene: TRBV5-1
d_gene: -
j_gene: TRBJ1-1
abundance: few
len: 14

CDR3aa: CASSSRGVISGKGEQYF
CDR3nt: TGTGCCAGCAGTTCCCGAGGTGTTATTAGCGGGAAAGGCGAGCAGTACTTC
v_gene: TRBV28
d_gene: TRBD2
j_gene: TRBJ2-7
abundance: many
len: 17

CDR3aa: CASSRNRGGDEKLFF
CDR3nt: TGTGCCAGCAGTCGAAACAGGGGGGGCGATGAAAAACTGTTTTTT
v_gene: TRBV12-3/TRBV12-4
d_gene: TRBD1
j_gene: TRBJ1-4
abundance: few
len: 15

CDR3aa: CASSHGGVETQYF
CDR3nt: TGTGCCAGCAGTCACGGGGGTGTAGAGACCCAGTACTTC
v_gene: TRBV6-1
d_gene: -
j_gene: TRBJ2-5
abundance: few
len: 13

CDR3aa: CASSQPGQHSGANVLTF
CDR3nt: TGTGCCAGCAGCCAACCGGGACAACACTCTGGGGCCAACGTCCTGACTTTC
v_gene: TRBV6-1
d_gene: -
j_gene: TRBJ2-6
abundance: few
len: 17

CDR3aa: CASRPQFWRGYNEQFF
CDR3nt: TGTGCCAGCAGACCCCAGTTTTGGCGGGGTTACAATGAGCAGTTCTTC
v_gene: TRBV6-1
d_gene: -
j_gene: TRBJ2-1
abundance: -
len: 16

CDR3aa: CASSFPTSGMADTQYF
CDR3nt: TGTGCCAGCAGTTTCCCCACTAGCGGGATGGCAGATACGCAGTATTTT
v_gene: TRBV28
d_gene: TRBD2
j_gene: TRBJ2-3
abundance: few
len: 16

CDR3aa: CASSLGTGDVGYTF
CDR3nt: TGTGCCAGCAGCCTCGGGACAGGGGACGTGGGCTACACCTTC
v_gene: TRBV7-9
d_gene: TRBD1
j_gene: TRBJ1-2
abundance: -
len: 14

CDR3aa: CASSSLAHRNFYEQYF
CDR3nt: TGTGCCAGCAGCTCATTAGCTCATCGTAATTTCTACGAGCAGTACTTC
v_gene: TRBV11-2
d_gene: -
j_gene: TRBJ2-7
abundance: few
len: 16

CDR3aa: CASSLGGGWDSPGYEQYF
CDR3nt: TGTGCCAGCAGCTTAGGAGGAGGTTGGGACAGCCCGGGGTACGAGCAGTACTTC
v_gene: TRBV7-9
d_gene: TRBD1
j_gene: TRBJ2-7
abundance: -
len: 18

CDR3aa: CASSLIGTGVGQPQHF
CDR3nt: TGTGCCAGCAGTTTGATCGGGACAGGGGTCGGTCAGCCCCAGCATTTT
v_gene: TRBV28
d_gene: TRBD1
j_gene: TRBJ1-5
abundance: many
len: 16

CDR3aa: CASSFPYQPQHF
CDR3nt: TGTGCCAGCAGCTTCCCCTATCAGCCCCAGCATTTT
v_gene: TRBV6-1
d_gene: -
j_gene: TRBJ1-5
abundance: few
len: 12

CDR3aa: CSAAEGYGYTF
CDR3nt: TGCAGTGCTGCAGAGGGCTATGGCTACACCTTC
v_gene: TRBV20-1
d_gene: -
j_gene: TRBJ1-2
abundance: many
len: 11

CDR3aa: CASSQDSGEQADTGELFF
CDR3nt: TGCGCCAGCAGCCAAGATTCAGGGGAACAGGCGGACACCGGGGAGCTGTTTTTT
v_gene: TRBV4-3
d_gene: -
j_gene: TRBJ2-2
abundance: -
len: 18

CDR3aa: CASSHPTGADTEAFF
CDR3nt: TGTGCCAGCAGCCATCCGACAGGGGCTGATACTGAAGCTTTCTTT
v_gene: TRBV3-1
d_gene: TRBD1
j_gene: TRBJ1-1
abundance: -
len: 15

CDR3aa: CAIGTDTQYF
CDR3nt: TGTGCCATCGGGACAGATACGCAGTATTTT
v_gene: TRBV28
d_gene: -
j_gene: TRBJ2-3
abundance: -
len: 10

CDR3aa: CASSQRAGGPTDTQYF
CDR3nt: TGTGCCAGCAGCCAGAGAGCGGGAGGGCCAACAGATACGCAGTATTTT
v_gene: TRBV3-1
d_gene: TRBD2
j_gene: TRBJ2-3
abundance: -
len: 16

CDR3aa: CASSPGHDTNQPQHF
CDR3nt: TGTGCCAGCTCCCCCGGACATGACACCAATCAGCCCCAGCATTTT
v_gene: TRBV18
d_gene: -
j_gene: TRBJ1-5
abundance: -
len: 15

CDR3aa: CASSETLAGRETQYF
CDR3nt: TGTGCCAGCAGTGAGACCTTAGCGGGAAGGGAGACCCAGTACTTC
v_gene: TRBV6-4
d_gene: TRBD2
j_gene: TRBJ2-5
abundance: -
len: 15

CDR3aa: CASRTGTVPYEQYF
CDR3nt: TGTGCCAGCAGGACCGGGACGGTCCCCTACGAGCAGTACTTC
v_gene: TRBV28
d_gene: -
j_gene: TRBJ2-7
abundance: many
len: 14

CDR3aa: CSAEPRGDRGPGELFF
CDR3nt: TGCAGCGCTGAACCCCGGGGAGACAGGGGACCCGGGGAGCTGTTTTTT
v_gene: TRBV29-1
d_gene: TRBD1
j_gene: TRBJ2-2
abundance: -
len: 16

CDR3aa: CASSFLGSTPTRGNIQYF
CDR3nt: TGTGCCAGCAGCTTTCTTGGCTCGACACCAACCAGAGGAAACATTCAGTACTTC
v_gene: TRBV7-2
d_gene: -
j_gene: TRBJ2-4
abundance: -
len: 18